This T cell receptor beta chain was obtained from a study of T-cell reconstitution after alpha-beta-depleted transplantation in children. Study conclusions and caveats: Newly produced T cells mostly provided counts and TCRbeta diversity after one year, as hyperexpanded clones declined. Reportedly, alpha-beta T cells present about two months post-transplant originated from several hundred expanded clones of graft origin.

For TCRbeta, the library was prepared with unique molecular identifiers. TCRdb fed the PCR reads into MiXCR, producing one record per CDR3 protein. Of about 600,000 distinct CDR3 sequences in the sample, approximately 13% were seen once. This clonotype was recorded a few times. Its matching antigen is unknown. Source: PBMCs, mostly from graft donor cells, taken 360 days after TCRalphabeta/CD19-depleted stem cell transplant. This receptor was obtained from a male patient under 18 who had a stem cell transplant for acute myeloid leukemia, so the T cells may come from the graft donor.

CDR3 DNA sequence: TGTGCCAGCAGCCCAACTCCCTCCGGGACAAAGTCAGGCTACACCTTC. It translates to CASSPTPSGTKSGYTF. This rearrangement joins TRBV7-2 to TRBJ1-2, with D perhaps TRBD1 (6 bases). With 5 bases removed from V and 8 bases from J, the gap between germline ends came to 24 bases. Per germline, CDR1 SGHTA and CDR2 FQGNSA. This CDR3 is 16 amino acids long.